Presented here are 18 T cell receptor beta chains from one specimen sequenced in a study of technical replicates of blood from a few donors. Assay used: immunoSEQ multiplex PCR; TCRdb lists only in-frame clones, some missing. The repertoire includes 70,000 to 90,000 clones, roughly 92% of them detected once, and 0.25% sits in the top ten. Input material: T cells isolated from PBMCs. These receptors were taken from a human donor in good health.

This clone was observed a few times. The rearrangement joins TRBV6-6 to TRBJ1-1, with D perhaps matching TRBD1 (6 bases). The V and J ends lost 7 bases and 6 bases respectively, with 18 bases between them. There are 14 residues in the CDR3. CDR1 is MNHNY, CDR2 SVGAGI, per germline (reference sequence). The CDR3 bases are TGTGCCAGCAATAGAGTCGGGGGGCGGCCTGAAGCTTTCTTT. Amino acid sequence: CASNRVGGRPEAFF.

This clone occurred once. The chain recombines TRBV7-6 with TRBJ2-7; TRBD1 is a possible D gene (5 bases). CDR1 is SGHVS, CDR2 FNYEAQ, per germline. This CDR3 has 15 amino acids. V was shortened by 5 bases and J by 4 bases, with 18 bases between the two germline ends. The CDR3 here is CASSPEGVGAYEQYF. The CDR3 DNA sequence: TGTGCCAGCAGCCCTGAAGGGGTTGGGGCGTACGAGCAGTACTTC.

The chain links TRBV9 to TRBJ2-3, with 9 bases lining up with TRBD1. CDR3 length: 18 residues. V shed 6 bases, J shed 5 bases, and the junction held 19 bases outside the gene matches. Germline V gives CDR1 SGDLS, CDR2 YYNGEE. The DNA for the CDR3 is TGTGCCAGCACCCCAAGGTCGGGGACAGGGTGGTTAGAAGATACGCAGTATTTT. It is translated as CASTPRSGTGWLEDTQYF. Full variable domain (rest looked up from reference TRBV9 and TRBJ2-3): DSGVTQTPKHLITATGQRVTLRCSPRSGDLSVYWYQQSLDQGLQFLIQYYNGEERAKGNILERFSAQQFPDLHSELNLSSLELGDSALYFCASTPRSGTGWLEDTQYFGPGTRLTVL.

This sequence joins TRBV5-5 and TRBJ1-1; D is unresolved. V dropped 5 bases and J dropped 5 bases, with 25 bases sitting between them. The CDR3 has 17 amino acids. Germline CDR1 is SGHKS and CDR2 is YYEKEE (reference sequence). In DNA, the CDR3 is TGTGCCAGCAGTCTCAAGACGAGCCTGGGCTTGTTAACTGAAGCTTTCTTT. As protein: CASSLKTSLGLLTEAFF.

This chain uses TRBV25-1 with TRBJ1-6; tentative D call: TRBD1 (5 bases). Germline-derived CDR1 and CDR2 are MGHDK and SYGVNS. The CDR3 is 14 amino acids. Trimming removed 5 bases at V and 8 bases at J, with 13 bases between. As DNA, the CDR3 is TGTGCCAGCAGTCCCAGGGCAGGGTATTCACCCCTCCACTTT. This encodes CASSPRAGYSPLHF.

V gene TRBV29-1 combines with J gene TRBJ2-7; 12 positions match TRBD2. The CDR3 has 13 amino acids. Trimming took 7 bases from V and 4 from J; bases not matched to a gene: 5. Per germline, CDR1 SQVTM and CDR2 ANQGSEA. Here the CDR3 reads CSALTSGSYEQYF. The CDR3 region has the DNA TGCAGCGCCCTGACTAGCGGGAGTTACGAGCAGTACTTC.

This clone was seen a single time. The chain carries TRBV13 and TRBJ1-3; D ambiguous. The CDR3 has 15 amino acids. The V gene lost 4 bases and the J gene lost 4 bases, with 14 bases spanning the gap. Germline V gives CDR1 PRHDT, CDR2 FYEKMQ (reference sequence). The CDR3 nucleotides read TGTGCCAGCAGCTCGAGGATGGCGCCCGGAAACACCATATATTTT. This sequence encodes CASSSRMAPGNTIYF.

This chain joins TRBV13 and TRBJ2-4, with TRBD1 matching over 7 bases. CDR1 and CDR2 from the germline V gene are PRHDT and FYEKMQ (reference sequence). This CDR3 has 13 amino acids. J gave up 6 bases and V 2 bases, and 1 base lay outside the gene matches. The DNA for the CDR3 is TGTGCCAGCAGCTTATCAGGGGGAAACATTCAGTACTTC. It encodes CASSLSGGNIQYF.

The CDR3 region has the DNA TGTGCCAGCAGCCTCCACAGGGACACTGAAGCTTTCTTT. Its protein is CASSLHRDTEAFF. The rearrangement uses TRBV7-9 and TRBJ1-1; D may be TRBD1 (6 bases). The V and J ends lost 5 bases and 3 bases respectively, with 10 bases between them. CDR1 SEHNR and CDR2 FQNEAQ come from the germline V gene (reference sequence). The CDR3 sequence is 13 residues long.

The chain is built from TRBV2 and TRBJ2-7, with TRBD1 matching over 10 bases. The CDR3 spans 17 residues. The V segment lost 4 bases and the J segment 6 bases; nucleotides outside the gene matches: 15. Germline-derived CDR1 and CDR2 are SNHLY and FYNNEI. Written as DNA, the CDR3 is TGTGCCAGCAGTGCGTCCCGTGGGACAGGGGATTTTGTCGAGCAGTACTTC. This encodes CASSASRGTGDFVEQYF.

The rearrangement uses TRBV5-4 and TRBJ1-1; 11 bases are shared with TRBD1. Per the germline V gene, CDR1 is SGHNT and CDR2 is YYREEE (reference sequence). V trimming: 3 bases; J trimming: 7 bases; junction bases outside the gene matches: 2. This CDR3 has 13 residues. The CDR3 is CASSYGTGGEAFF. The CDR3 DNA is TGTGCCAGCAGCTACGGGACAGGGGGTGAAGCTTTCTTT.

V usage is TRBV18 and J usage is TRBJ1-1; 8 nucleotides match TRBD1. The length of the CDR3 is 14 residues. V was pared by 6 bases and J by 5 bases, with 8 bases of the junction left unmatched. Germline V CDR1 and CDR2: KGHSH, LQKENI. The CDR3 bases are TGTGCCAGCTCCCACGAGACAGGGGCGACTGAAGCTTTCTTT. Translated, it gives CASSHETGATEAFF. Together with reference TRBV18 and TRBJ1-1, the CDR3 gives the full variable domain: NAGVMQNPRHLVRRRGQEARLRCSPMKGHSHVYWYRQLPEEGLKFMVYLQKENIIDESGMPKERFSAEFPKEGPSILRIQQVVRGDSAAYFCASSHETGATEAFFGQGTRLTVV.

The chain is built from TRBV2 and TRBJ2-5; no clear D. Between the trimmed V and J ends, which lost 2 bases and 3 bases, there was a span of 7 bases. This CDR3 region has 13 residues. Germline values: CDR1 SNHLY, CDR2 FYNNEI. DNA for the CDR3: TGTGCCAGCAGTGAAAATGAGAAAGAGACCCAGTACTTC. Its translation is CASSENEKETQYF.

The chain has TRBV5-5 and TRBJ2-5; 12 bases fit TRBD2. The CDR3 is made up of 18 amino acids. The junction had 7 bases not matched to a gene; V was cut back by 0 bases and J by 1 base. Germline CDR1 SGHKS, CDR2 YYEKEE (reference sequence). CDR3 residues: CASSLVTSGGPIQETQYF. In DNA form, the CDR3 reads TGTGCCAGCAGCTTGGTAACTAGCGGGGGGCCTATCCAAGAGACCCAGTACTTC.

V gene TRBV6-5 combines with J gene TRBJ2-4, with D possibly being TRBD1 (6 bases). V lost 5 bases and J 7 bases, leaving 15 bases between the germline ends. The CDR3 contains 14 residues. Germline values: CDR1 MNHEY, CDR2 SVGAGI. CDR3 in DNA: TGTGCCAGCAGTAACGCCGGGACAACTAACATTCAGTACTTC. Protein sequence: CASSNAGTTNIQYF.

This clone was seen just once. The chain joins TRBV5-1 to TRBJ2-5; 7 bases map to TRBD1. Germline V gives CDR1 SGHRS, CDR2 YFSETQ. V trimming: 5 bases; J trimming: 4 bases; junction bases outside the gene matches: 8. This CDR3 spans 14 amino acids. CDR3 bases: TGCGCCAGCAGTTCGACAGGGTTCCGAGAGACCCAGTACTTC. It codes for CASSSTGFRETQYF.

The gene calls are TRBV7-6 and TRBJ2-7; 12 bases line up with TRBD1. The germline V gene encodes CDR1 SGHVS and CDR2 FNYEAQ. Trimming at V came to 5 bases and at J to 2 bases, leaving 4 bases not matched to a gene. This CDR3 is built from 15 residues. The CDR3 reads CASSPGTGGTYEQYF. Written as DNA, the CDR3 is TGTGCCAGCAGCCCCGGGACAGGGGGCACCTACGAGCAGTACTTC.

The V gene is TRBV11-2, the J gene TRBJ2-5; TRBD2 might be the D (5 bases). The CDR3 runs to 13 residues. V dropped 2 bases and J dropped 5 bases, with 9 bases sitting between them. Germline CDR1 is SGHAT and CDR2 is FQNNGV. CDR3 amino acids: CASSLYWRETQYF. DNA for the CDR3: TGTGCCAGCAGCTTATATTGGAGGGAGACCCAGTACTTC.